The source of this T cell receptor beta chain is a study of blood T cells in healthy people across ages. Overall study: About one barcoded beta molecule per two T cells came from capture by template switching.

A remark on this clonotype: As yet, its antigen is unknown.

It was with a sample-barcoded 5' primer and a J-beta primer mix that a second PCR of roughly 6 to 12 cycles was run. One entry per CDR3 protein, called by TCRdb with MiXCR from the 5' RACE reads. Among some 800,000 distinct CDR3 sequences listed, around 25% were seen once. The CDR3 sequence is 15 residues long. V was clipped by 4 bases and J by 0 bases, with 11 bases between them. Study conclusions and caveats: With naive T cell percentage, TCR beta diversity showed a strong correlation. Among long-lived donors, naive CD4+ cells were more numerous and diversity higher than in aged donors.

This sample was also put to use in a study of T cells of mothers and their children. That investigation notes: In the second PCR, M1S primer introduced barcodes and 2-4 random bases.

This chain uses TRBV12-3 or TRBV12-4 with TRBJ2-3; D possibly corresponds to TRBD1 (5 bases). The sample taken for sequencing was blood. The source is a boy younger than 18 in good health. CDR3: CASSYRQLSTDTQYF. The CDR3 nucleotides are TGTGCCAGCAGTTATCGACAGCTGAGCACAGATACGCAGTATTTT.